This entry describes one T cell receptor beta chain. Its cognate antigen is unknown. This CDR3 is 14 amino acids long. Trimming removed 5 bases from V and 1 base from J, with 9 bases in between. The germline CDR1 and CDR2 sequences are SGHVS and FNYEAQ. Clones were sequenced by immunoSEQ multiplex PCR, and TCRdb holds only the in-frame ones, with some missing. Among under 65,000 clones, just over 90% were seen once, and the ten largest hold roughly a sixth. The data stem from a study of OX40 agonist ivuxolimab in advanced cancers. The wider study: Averaging about 60 years in age, with a range of about 23 to 79, the cohort was 80% to 90% male.

Study-level findings and limits: In a subset of nonresponders, normalized T-cell clonal expansion was also low.

The chain employs TRBV7-6 and TRBJ1-5; a possible D gene is TRBD1 (6 bases). This sequence originates from an adult with an advanced solid tumor such as melanoma, head and neck, liver or kidney cancer. Specimen: CD4+ or CD8+ T cells sorted from blood, collected in a trial of the OX40 agonist ivuxolimab. In DNA, the CDR3 is TGTGCCAGCAGCCCCACAGGGAGCAATCAGCCCCAGCATTTT. Its protein product is CASSPTGSNQPQHF.